A single sample gave rise to the 3 T cell receptor beta chains below, sequenced in a study of cytomegalovirus exposure and HLA in healthy donors. Using immunoSEQ multiplex PCR, the repertoire was profiled, and TCRdb retains in-frame clones only, with some absent. Of around 73,000 clones listed, 85% to 90% are singletons. The sample taken for sequencing was PBMCs. The receptors derive from a woman aged 18-30 years in good health and CMV-seropositive.

The chain combines TRBV4-1 with TRBJ1-1; 11 bases are a match to TRBD1. The junction had 9 bases not matched to a gene; V was cut back by 4 bases and J by 5 bases. Per the germline V gene, CDR1 is MGHRA and CDR2 is YSYEKL. The CDR3 spans 16 residues. The CDR3 is CASSPRDRGGETEAFF. CDR3 DNA sequence: TGCGCCAGCAGCCCCCGGGACAGGGGGGGAGAAACTGAAGCTTTCTTT.

To note about this clone: This sample also contains other DNA sequences that code for the same CDR3. The chain recombines TRBV27 with TRBJ2-7; D unresolved. CDR1 is MNHEY, CDR2 SMNVEV, per germline (reference sequence). V shed 5 bases and J shed 2 bases, with 7 bases lying between them. The CDR3 runs 12 residues. The CDR3 nucleotides read TGTGCCAGCAGTCCTTCTACCTACGAGCAGTACTTC. Translated: CASSPSTYEQYF.

This clone appeared a single time. V usage is TRBV2 and J usage is TRBJ2-1; TRBD2 matches 10 bases. Germline CDR1 reads SNHLY; CDR2 reads FYNNEI. The CDR3 is 13 residues long. Germline trimming cut 5 bases from V and 7 bases from J; bases unmatched to any gene: 2. CDR3 coding DNA: TGTGCCAGCAGTACGACTAGCGGGAATGAGCAGTTCTTC. This sequence encodes CASSTTSGNEQFF.